The text below deals with one T cell receptor (beta chain). Its antigen is undetermined. The data belong to a study of cytomegalovirus exposure and HLA in healthy donors. Study at large: Tens of millions of unique TCRs from HLA-typed donors made up an early data release.

Germline V CDR1 and CDR2: KGHSH, LQKENI. The V end lost 3 bases, the J end lost 0 bases, and 6 bases lay between the germline ends. The CDR3 is 13 residues long. Study-wide points: The majority of TCR sequences were rare, yet some public TCRs appeared in many donors.

It was with 60 Vbeta and 13 Jbeta primers that the PCR ran. Per the original methods: Per a later analysis, the number of unique TCR beta chains was about 78 million, of which 9 million to 14 million were shared. The data were produced by immunoSEQ multiplex PCR, yet TCRdb's version contains in-frame clones alone and is incomplete. Clone size and the V and J calls come from that table; the DNA yielded D and trimming. The sample gives approximately 130,000 clones, about three quarters of which show up once; less than 3.5% is in the top ten. The chain couples TRBV18 to TRBJ2-7; D gene unclear. Sequencing used PBMCs. This clonotype was obtained from a human donor in good health. Here the CDR3 DNA reads TGTGCCAGCTCACCCACGAGCTCCTACGAGCAGTACTTC. Translated: CASSPTSSYEQYF.